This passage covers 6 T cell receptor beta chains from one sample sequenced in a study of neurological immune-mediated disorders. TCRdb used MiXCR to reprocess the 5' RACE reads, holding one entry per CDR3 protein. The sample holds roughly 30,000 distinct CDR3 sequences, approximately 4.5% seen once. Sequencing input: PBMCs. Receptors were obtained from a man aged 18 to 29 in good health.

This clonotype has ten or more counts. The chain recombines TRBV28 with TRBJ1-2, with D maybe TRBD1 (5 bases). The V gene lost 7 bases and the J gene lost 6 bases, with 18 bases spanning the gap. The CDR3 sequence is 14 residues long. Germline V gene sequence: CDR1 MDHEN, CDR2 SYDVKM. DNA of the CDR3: TGTGCCAGCACTACCTCCGGACGGGGGAATGGCTACACCTTC. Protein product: CASTTSGRGNGYTF.

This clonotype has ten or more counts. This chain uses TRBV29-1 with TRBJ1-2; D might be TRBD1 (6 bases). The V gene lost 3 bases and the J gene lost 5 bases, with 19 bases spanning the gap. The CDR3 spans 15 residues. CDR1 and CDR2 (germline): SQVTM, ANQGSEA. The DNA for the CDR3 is TGCAGCGTTGAGGGGAAAGCCGGACAGCAATATGGCTACACCTTC. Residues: CSVEGKAGQQYGYTF.

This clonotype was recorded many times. CDR3 protein: CASSQDRRTGRDEKLFF. The CDR3 DNA reads as TGCGCCAGCAGCCAAGATAGGAGGACAGGGCGAGATGAAAAACTGTTTTTT. The chain has TRBV4-3 and TRBJ1-4; 8 bases map to TRBD1. The V and J ends lost 0 bases and 6 bases, in that order; junction bases with no gene match: 9. The CDR3 covers 17 residues. The germline CDR1 and CDR2 sequences are LGHNA and YSLEER.

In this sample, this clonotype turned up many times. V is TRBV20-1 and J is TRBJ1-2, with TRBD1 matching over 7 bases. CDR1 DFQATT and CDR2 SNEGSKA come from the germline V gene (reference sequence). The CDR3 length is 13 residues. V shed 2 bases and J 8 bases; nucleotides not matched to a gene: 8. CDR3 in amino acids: CSARTRGVGGYTF. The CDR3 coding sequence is TGCAGTGCTAGAACCAGGGGGGTAGGCGGCTACACCTTC.

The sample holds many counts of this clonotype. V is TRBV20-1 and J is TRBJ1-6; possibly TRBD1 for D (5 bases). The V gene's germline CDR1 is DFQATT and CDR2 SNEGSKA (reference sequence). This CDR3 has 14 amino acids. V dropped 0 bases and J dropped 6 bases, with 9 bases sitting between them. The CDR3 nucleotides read TGCAGTGCTAGAGATAGGAGGGGTAATTCACCCCTCCACTTT. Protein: CSARDRRGNSPLHF.

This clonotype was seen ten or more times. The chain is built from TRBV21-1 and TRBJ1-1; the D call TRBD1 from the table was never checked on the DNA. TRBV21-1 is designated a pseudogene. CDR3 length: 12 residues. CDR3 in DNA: TGTGCCACCCAGGCGGGGGGCGCAATGACTTTCTTT. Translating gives CATQAGGAMTFF.